This TCR beta chain was found in a study of vaccination and CD4 T cells after COVID-19. The sample holds a few counts of this clonotype. Its cognate antigen is unknown. V lost 3 bases and J lost 2, with 10 bases in between. The CDR3 runs 14 residues. Germline-derived CDR1 and CDR2 are SEHNR and FQNEAQ (reference sequence). An Oncomine TCR Beta short-read assay was used to sequence the DNA from cultured CD4+ T cells. TCRdb processed the PCR reads anew with MiXCR; each CDR3 protein has one entry. The sample carries roughly 15,000 distinct CDR3 sequences, 57% recorded once. Treatment: approximately 9-day PBMC culture with coronavirus spike peptide pools or control peptides (ViraFEST assay).

The specimen sequenced was CD4+ T cells from blood, cultured in vitro. The chain employs TRBV7-9 and TRBJ2-5; the D gene could be TRBD1 or TRBD2 (5 bases each). The TCR was taken from a human donor who had recovered from COVID-19. CDR3 region: CASSFPGRQETQYF. The CDR3 DNA is TGTGCCAGCAGCTTCCCGGGACGGCAAGAGACCCAGTACTTC.